A single sample gave rise to the 6 T cell receptor beta chains below, sequenced in a study of glioma-infiltrating T cells. Amplification of TCR alpha and beta CDR3 regions from RNA used iRepertoire nested multiplex PCR. One entry per CDR3 protein results from TCRdb running MiXCR on the multiplex PCR reads. The sample includes approximately 93,000 distinct CDR3 sequences, 35% to 45% of them seen just once. Input material: glioma tissue, nonneoplastic brain tissue, or PBMCs (not recorded which). The source of these receptors is a human donor with low-grade glioma or glioblastoma, undergoing nonglioma brain surgery, or in good health (not recorded which).

A word on this clonotype: The junction shows a germline mismatch at one end, possibly a read error. V usage is TRBV6-5 and J usage is TRBJ2-7; D is uncertain. This CDR3 spans 13 amino acids. Germline V gene data show CDR1 as MNHEY and CDR2 as SVGAGI. CDR3 protein: CASTYSPTYEQAF. CDR3 nucleotides: TGTGCCAGCACGTACTCGCCTACCTACGAGCAGGCCTTC.

This clonotype came up many times. This rearrangement joins TRBV4-1 to TRBJ2-2; no clear D gene. The V gene's germline CDR1 is MGHRA and CDR2 YSYEKL. The CDR3 runs to 16 residues. V dropped 1 base and J dropped 6 bases, with 15 bases sitting between them. The CDR3 DNA reads TGCGCCAGCAGCCAAGGACCGGAGCCCGGTGCCGGGGAGCTGTTTTTT. Amino acids: CASSQGPEPGAGELFF.

Many counts were recorded for this clonotype. The chain has TRBV25-1 and TRBJ2-1, with no clear D. Germline V lookup: CDR1 MGHDK, CDR2 SYGVNS. The CDR3 spans 12 residues. V was shortened by 4 bases and J by 7 bases, with 8 bases between the two germline ends. The CDR3 bases are TGTGCCAGCAGTGGAAACTTGAATGAGCAGTTCTTC. It translates to CASSGNLNEQFF.

On this clonotype: A read error may explain this, as a much larger clone is one base away. The CDR3 nucleotides read TGTGCCAGCGGCTCCCCTAGCGGGAGGGCCCCCGATACGCAGTATTTT. This codes for CASGSPSGRAPDTQYF. The gene calls are TRBV7-9 and TRBJ2-3; 12 nucleotides match TRBD2. The junction had 12 bases not matched to a gene; V was cut back by 8 bases and J by 6 bases. The CDR3 has 16 residues. Germline CDR1 SEHNR, CDR2 FQNEAQ (reference sequence).

This clonotype was seen once. The rearrangement uses TRBV29-1 and TRBJ2-1; D possibly matches TRBD1 or TRBD2 (5 bases each). Germline-derived CDR1 and CDR2 are SQVTM and ANQGSEA. Trimming removed 0 bases from V and 10 bases from J, with 16 bases in between. The CDR3 is made up of 14 amino acids. The CDR3 loop reads CSVEETGRAKEQFF. The CDR3, as DNA: TGCAGCGTTGAAGAGACGGGGCGGGCTAAAGAGCAGTTCTTC.

This clonotype was seen ten or more times. The chain has TRBV11-2 and TRBJ1-3, with TRBD1 identical over 7 bases. V shed 1 base and J 7 bases; nucleotides not matched to a gene: 4. The length of the CDR3 is 14 residues. The germline V gene encodes CDR1 SGHAT and CDR2 FQNNGV. Here the CDR3 reads CASSLARGLNTIYF. In nucleotides, the CDR3 is TGTGCCAGCAGCTTAGCCAGGGGGTTGAACACCATATATTTT.